This T cell receptor (beta chain) derives from a study of identical twins. Study-wide points: Twins shared out-of-frame alpha sequences with excess low generation probability. The study based its conclusions on cross-sectional statistical analysis and did not follow the same donors. Recombination models fit unrelated individuals' TCR alpha sharing but underestimated twins'.

The CDR3 totals 15 residues. Germline CDR1 and CDR2: SGHRS and YFSETQ. The junction had 6 bases not matched to a gene; V was cut back by 4 bases and J by 3 bases. This clonotype has a count of ten or more. Its antigen is still unknown. Template switching added a universal primer site, and cDNA bore unique molecular identifiers. Via MiXCR, TCRdb re-called the 5' RACE reads, giving one row per CDR3 protein. The table lists hundreds of thousands of distinct CDR3 sequences, roughly 9% of them singletons, with roughly 7% in the top ten. The sample was also reused in another study, on yellow fever vaccine responses in identical twins.

The chain couples TRBV5-1 to TRBJ2-1, with TRBD1 matching over 8 bases. The sample comprised CD8+ T cells sorted from blood. The receptor's source is a woman under 30 in good health. The CDR3: CASSTDRELYNEQFF. The CDR3 bases are TGCGCCAGCAGCACGGACAGGGAACTCTACAATGAGCAGTTCTTC.